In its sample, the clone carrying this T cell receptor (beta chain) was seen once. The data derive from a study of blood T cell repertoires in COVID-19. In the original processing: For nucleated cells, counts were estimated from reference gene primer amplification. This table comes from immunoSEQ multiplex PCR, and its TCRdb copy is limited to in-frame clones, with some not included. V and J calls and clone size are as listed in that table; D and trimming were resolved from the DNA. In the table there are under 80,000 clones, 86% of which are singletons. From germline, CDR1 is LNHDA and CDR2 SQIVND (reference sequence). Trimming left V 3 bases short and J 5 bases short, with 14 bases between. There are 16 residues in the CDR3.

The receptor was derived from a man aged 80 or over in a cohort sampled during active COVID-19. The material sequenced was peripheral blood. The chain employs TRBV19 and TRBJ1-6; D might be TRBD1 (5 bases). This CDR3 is CASSIGRGGNNSPLHF. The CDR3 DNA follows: TGTGCCAGTAGTATCGGTAGGGGCGGGAATAATTCACCCCTCCACTTT.